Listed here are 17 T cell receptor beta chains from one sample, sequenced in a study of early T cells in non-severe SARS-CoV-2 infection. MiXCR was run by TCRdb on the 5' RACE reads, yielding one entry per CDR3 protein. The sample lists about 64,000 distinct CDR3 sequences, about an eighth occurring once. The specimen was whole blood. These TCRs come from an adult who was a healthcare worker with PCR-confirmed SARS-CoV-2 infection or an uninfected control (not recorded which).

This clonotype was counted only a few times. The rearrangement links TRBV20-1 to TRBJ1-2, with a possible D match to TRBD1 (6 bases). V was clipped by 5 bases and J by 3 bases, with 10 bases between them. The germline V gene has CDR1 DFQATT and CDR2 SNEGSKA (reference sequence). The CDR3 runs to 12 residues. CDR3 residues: CSASRQDYGYTF. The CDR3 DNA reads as TGCAGTGCTTCCCGACAGGACTATGGCTACACCTTC.

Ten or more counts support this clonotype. The CDR3 DNA reads TGCAGTGCTCAGGGAGGGGTAACGTTGGCAGATACGCAGTATTTT. Its protein product is CSAQGGVTLADTQYF. V gene TRBV20-1 combines with J gene TRBJ2-3, with 7 bases matching TRBD2. Germline CDR1 and CDR2: DFQATT and SNEGSKA (reference sequence). V lost 5 bases, J lost 4 bases, and 12 bases stayed unmatched. The CDR3 runs to 15 residues.

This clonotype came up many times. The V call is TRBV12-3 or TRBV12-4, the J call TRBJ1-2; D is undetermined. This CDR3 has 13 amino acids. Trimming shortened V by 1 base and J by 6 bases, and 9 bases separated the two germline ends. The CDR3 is CASSLGGLDGYTF. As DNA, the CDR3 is TGTGCCAGCAGTTTAGGTGGCTTGGATGGCTACACCTTC.

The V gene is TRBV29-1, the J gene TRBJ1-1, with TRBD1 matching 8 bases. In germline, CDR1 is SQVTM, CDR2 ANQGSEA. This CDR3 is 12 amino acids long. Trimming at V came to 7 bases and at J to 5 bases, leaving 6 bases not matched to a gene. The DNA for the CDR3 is TGCAGCGGGATGACAGGGGAGACTGAAGCTTTCTTT. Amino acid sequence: CSGMTGETEAFF.

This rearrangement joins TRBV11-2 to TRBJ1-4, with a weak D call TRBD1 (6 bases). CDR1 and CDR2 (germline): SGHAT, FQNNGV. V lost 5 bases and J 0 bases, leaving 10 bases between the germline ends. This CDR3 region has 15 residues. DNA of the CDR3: TGTGCCAGCAGCCAAGGACAGACAACTAATGAAAAACTGTTTTTT. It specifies CASSQGQTTNEKLFF.

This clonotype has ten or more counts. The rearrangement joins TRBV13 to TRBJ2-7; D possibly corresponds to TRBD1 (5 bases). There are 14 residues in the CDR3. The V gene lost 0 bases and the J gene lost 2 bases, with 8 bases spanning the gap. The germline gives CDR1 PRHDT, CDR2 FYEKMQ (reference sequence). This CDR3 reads CASSLGGRPYEQYF. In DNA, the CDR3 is TGTGCCAGCAGCTTAGGGGGGCGGCCCTACGAGCAGTACTTC.

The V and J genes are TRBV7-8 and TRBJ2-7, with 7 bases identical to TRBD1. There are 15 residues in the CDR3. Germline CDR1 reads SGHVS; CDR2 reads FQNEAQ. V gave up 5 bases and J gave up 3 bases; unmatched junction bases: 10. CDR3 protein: CASSNRQGLNYEQYF. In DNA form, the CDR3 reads TGTGCCAGCAGCAACCGACAGGGCCTCAACTACGAGCAGTACTTC.

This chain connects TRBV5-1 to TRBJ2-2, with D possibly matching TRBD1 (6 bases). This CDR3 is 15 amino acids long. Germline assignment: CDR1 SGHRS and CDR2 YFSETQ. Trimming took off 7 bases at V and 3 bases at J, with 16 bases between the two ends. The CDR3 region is CASDPGDRDTGELFF. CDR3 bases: TGCGCCAGCGATCCAGGGGATAGGGACACCGGGGAGCTGTTTTTT.

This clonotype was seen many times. CDR3 bases: TGCGCCAGCAGCCAAGTGGAGGCAGGCTCTAATTCACCCCTCCACTTT. Encoded protein: CASSQVEAGSNSPLHF. The V call is TRBV4-1, the J call TRBJ1-6; no definite D call. Trimming cost V 1 base and J 6 bases, with 13 bases left between them. The CDR3 is 16 amino acids. Germline V gene sequence: CDR1 MGHRA, CDR2 YSYEKL.

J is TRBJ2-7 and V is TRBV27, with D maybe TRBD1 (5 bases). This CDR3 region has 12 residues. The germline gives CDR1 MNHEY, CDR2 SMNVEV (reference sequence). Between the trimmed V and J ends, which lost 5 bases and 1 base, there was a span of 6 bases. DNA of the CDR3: TGTGCCAGCAGTGCAGGGTCCTACGAGCAGTACTTC. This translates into CASSAGSYEQYF.

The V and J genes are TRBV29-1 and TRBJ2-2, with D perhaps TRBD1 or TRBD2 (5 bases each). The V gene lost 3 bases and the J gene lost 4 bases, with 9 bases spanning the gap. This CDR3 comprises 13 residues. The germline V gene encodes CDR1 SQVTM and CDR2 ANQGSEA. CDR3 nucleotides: TGCAGCGTTGAGAGGGGCTCCACCGGGGAGCTGTTTTTT. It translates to CSVERGSTGELFF.

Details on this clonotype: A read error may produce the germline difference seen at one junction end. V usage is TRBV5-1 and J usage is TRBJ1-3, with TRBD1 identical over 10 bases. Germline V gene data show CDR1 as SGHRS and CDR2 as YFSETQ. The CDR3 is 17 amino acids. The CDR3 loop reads CASSGGQGRLSENTIYF. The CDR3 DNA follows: TGCGCCAGCAGCGGGGGACAGGGGAGGTTGTCTGAAAACACCATATATTTT.

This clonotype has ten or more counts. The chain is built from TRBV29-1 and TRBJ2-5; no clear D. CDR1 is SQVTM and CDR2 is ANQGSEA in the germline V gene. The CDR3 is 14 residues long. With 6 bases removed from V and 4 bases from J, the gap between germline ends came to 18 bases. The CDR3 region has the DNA TGCAGCGTGGTTCTCCCGGTAGTCGGAGAGACCCAGTACTTC. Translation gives CSVVLPVVGETQYF.

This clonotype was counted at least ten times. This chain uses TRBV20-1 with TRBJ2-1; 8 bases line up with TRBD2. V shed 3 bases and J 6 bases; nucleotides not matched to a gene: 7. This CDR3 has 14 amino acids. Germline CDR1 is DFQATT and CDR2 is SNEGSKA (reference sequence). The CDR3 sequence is CSASFAGGRNEQFF. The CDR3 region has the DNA TGCAGTGCTAGTTTTGCGGGGGGCCGCAATGAGCAGTTCTTC.

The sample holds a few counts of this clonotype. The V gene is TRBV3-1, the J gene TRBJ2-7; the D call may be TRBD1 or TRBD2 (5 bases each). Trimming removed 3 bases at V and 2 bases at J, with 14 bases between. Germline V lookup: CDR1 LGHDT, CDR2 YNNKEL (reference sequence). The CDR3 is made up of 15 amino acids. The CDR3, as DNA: TGTGCCAGCAGCCACTCAAGCCGGGACGCCTACGAGCAGTACTTC. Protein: CASSHSSRDAYEQYF.

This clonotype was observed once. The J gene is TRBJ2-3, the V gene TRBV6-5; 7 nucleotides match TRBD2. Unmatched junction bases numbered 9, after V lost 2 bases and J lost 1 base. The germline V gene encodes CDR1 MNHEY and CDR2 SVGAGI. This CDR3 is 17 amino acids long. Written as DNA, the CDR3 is TGTGCCAGCAGTTACCTAGCGCCTAGCGGACGCACAGATACGCAGTATTTT. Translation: CASSYLAPSGRTDTQYF.

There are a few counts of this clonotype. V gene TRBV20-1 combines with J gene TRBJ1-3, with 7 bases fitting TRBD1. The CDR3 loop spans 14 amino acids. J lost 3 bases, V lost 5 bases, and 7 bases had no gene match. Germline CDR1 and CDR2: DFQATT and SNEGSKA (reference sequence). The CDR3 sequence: CSAQKTGFGNTIYF. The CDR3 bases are TGCAGTGCTCAGAAGACAGGGTTTGGAAACACCATATATTTT.